This paragraph reports one T cell receptor (beta chain). The antigen is undetermined. The sample comes from a study of cytomegalovirus exposure and HLA in healthy donors. Study information: The use of the same platform for the 120 or so validation repertoires and the approximately 730 first-cohort repertoires was reported by a later analysis. Whole-study findings and limits: Cytomegalovirus-associated TCR beta chains were listed, numbering over 150. First-cohort TCR clusters tended to co-occur in the roughly 120 validation repertoires, a later analysis found.

Germline CDR1 SQVTM, CDR2 ANQGSEA. The length of the CDR3 is 14 residues. The V gene end was trimmed by 5 bases and the J gene end by 2 bases; junction bases not matched to a gene: 9. Some clones are missing from TCRdb's copy, which holds only in-frame ones; the method was immunoSEQ multiplex PCR. The sample has 130,000 to 150,000 clones; 89% are singletons. Sequenced material: PBMCs. This TCR was recovered from a woman aged 18-30 years in good health and CMV-seropositive. The chain carries TRBV29-1 and TRBJ2-7, with TRBD1 identical over 7 bases. CDR3 protein: CSVIGGDWAYEQYF. The CDR3 DNA reads as TGCAGCGTTATAGGGGGCGATTGGGCCTACGAGCAGTACTTC.